This T cell receptor beta chain was sequenced during a study of cytotoxic CD8 clonotypes in ibrutinib-treated CLL. Whole-study context: Complete response was seen in 2 patients and partial in some 25; roughly 12 progressed and roughly 14 stayed remitted after a median around 68 months. Following a median 12 months of treatment, with a range of 6 to 36, response samples were taken. Study observations and caveats: Public clonotypes, rarely seen, contracted or held steady on treatment.

The intended depth for sequencing was 1 in 200,000 to 1 in 1 million T cells. Here immunoSEQ multiplex PCR was the method, and the copy in TCRdb shows in-frame clones only, minus some. Of more than 50,000 clones in the sample, around 60% were seen once. CDR3 length: 14 amino acids. V was pared by 2 bases and J by 0 bases, with 5 bases between. Germline-derived CDR1 and CDR2 are MNHEY and SVGAGI. Note on this clone: As yet, its antigen is unknown.

The sequence was obtained from a human donor with chronic lymphocytic leukemia. The chain recombines TRBV6-5 with TRBJ1-3; D call uncertain. The source material was PBMCs, sampled after 12 months of ibrutinib treatment. The CDR3 DNA is TGTGCCAGCAGTTACACCCTCTCTGGAAACACCATATATTTT. This codes for CASSYTLSGNTIYF.